Below are 25 T cell receptor beta chains sequenced from a single sample in a study of read filtering for tumor transcriptome and immune sequencing. Molecular barcoded adaptors covering alpha/delta and beta/gamma chains were used on approximately 400 ng RNA. Each CDR3 protein gets one entry after TCRdb re-called the reads with MiXCR. The table shows some 46,000 distinct CDR3 sequences, with approximately 12% occurring only once. The sample was a population of CD138-negative cells sorted from bone marrow. The receptor source for this set is a donor at least 40 years old with multiple myeloma.

The table lists this clonotype with many counts. The chain has TRBV20-1 and TRBJ1-2; tentatively, D is TRBD1 (5 bases). V lost 6 bases to trimming and J lost 8 bases, with 19 bases between them. The CDR3 contains 13 residues. The germline gives CDR1 DFQATT, CDR2 SNEGSKA (reference sequence). The CDR3 is CSASPRGARGYTF. DNA of the CDR3: TGCAGTGCCAGCCCTCGTGGGGCGCGCGGCTACACCTTC.

This clonotype was seen many times. The chain uses TRBV24-1 and TRBJ2-1; 7 nucleotides agree with TRBD2. The junction had 9 bases not matched to a gene; V was cut back by 3 bases and J by 5 bases. This CDR3 spans 16 amino acids. The germline V gene encodes CDR1 KGHDR and CDR2 SFDVKD. CDR3 nucleotide sequence: TGTGCCACCAGTGATCGGGGGGAGACTAGCAACAATGAGCAGTTCTTC. The encoded protein is CATSDRGETSNNEQFF.

This clonotype was detected ten times or more. The rearrangement links TRBV19 to TRBJ2-7, with D tentatively TRBD1 (5 bases). The CDR3 is 14 amino acids. V lost 1 base to trimming and J lost 2 bases, with 9 bases between them. Germline V gene sequence: CDR1 LNHDA, CDR2 SQIVND (reference sequence). The CDR3 DNA follows: TGTGCCAGTAGTATAGGGGGCGGTACCTACGAGCAGTACTTC. The encoded protein is CASSIGGGTYEQYF.

This clonotype has a count of ten or more. At one end, the junction sequence differs from germline, possibly due to a read error. The J gene is TRBJ1-4, the V gene TRBV20-1; TRBD1 might be the D (5 bases). The CDR3 consists of 15 residues. CDR1 and CDR2 from the germline V gene are DFQATT and SNEGSKA (reference sequence). CDR3 protein: CSAKGVGAQNEKPFF. CDR3 nucleotides: TGCAGTGCTAAAGGAGTCGGGGCCCAAAATGAAAAACCGTTTTTT.

This clonotype was seen many times. V is TRBV7-9 and J is TRBJ2-7, with no clear D. Trimming shortened V by 5 bases and J by 3 bases, and 14 bases separated the two germline ends. This CDR3 contains 14 residues. The germline CDR1 and CDR2 sequences are SEHNR and FQNEAQ (reference sequence). CDR3 sequence (DNA): TGTGCCAGCAGCCCCCGTGGGGTAAACTACGAGCAGTACTTC. Protein sequence: CASSPRGVNYEQYF.

This clonotype was seen repeatedly, ten times or more. The J gene is TRBJ2-2, the V gene TRBV7-2; 10 bases map to TRBD2. In germline, CDR1 is SGHTA, CDR2 FQGNSA. This CDR3 is 17 amino acids long. V trimming: 5 bases; J trimming: 10 bases; junction bases outside the gene matches: 16. The CDR3 DNA reads TGTGCCAGCAGCCGGAGCCCGACAGCGGGAGGGCCAAAGGAGCTGTTTTTT. Its translation is CASSRSPTAGGPKELFF.

This clonotype has at least ten counts. The gene calls are TRBV6-5 and TRBJ1-1, with 8 nucleotides matching TRBD1. V dropped 5 bases and J dropped 3; count of bases not matched to a gene: 2. The germline CDR1 and CDR2 sequences are MNHEY and SVGAGI. The CDR3 runs to 13 residues. The CDR3 here is CASSRGQDTEAFF. CDR3 nucleotides: TGTGCCAGCAGTCGGGGACAGGACACTGAAGCTTTCTTT.

Note on this clonotype: Sequence at one end of the junction differs from germline and may be a read error. This chain uses TRBV7-3 with TRBJ2-2; D perhaps matches TRBD2 (5 bases). The CDR3 contains 12 residues. Germline lookup yields CDR1 SGHTA and CDR2 FQGTGA. CDR3 coding DNA: TGTGCCAGCAACTTCTCGTCCGGGGAGCTGTTCTTT. Protein product: CASNFSSGELFF.

By share, this clonotype counts as medium-sized. The V and J genes are TRBV28 and TRBJ2-2; D remains unclear. CDR1 MDHEN and CDR2 SYDVKM come from the germline V gene. V was shortened by 8 bases and J by 1 base, with 8 bases between the two germline ends. The CDR3 loop spans 13 amino acids. The CDR3 region is CASRRLNTGELFF. CDR3 DNA: TGTGCCAGCCGTCGTCTGAACACCGGGGAGCTGTTTTTT.

This clonotype came up many times. V and J are TRBV5-1 and TRBJ2-1; D is unclear. The CDR3 runs to 12 residues. V dropped 5 bases and J dropped 7 bases, with 10 bases sitting between them. Germline CDR1 reads SGHRS; CDR2 reads YFSETQ. CDR3: CASSLNGNEQFF. Here the CDR3 DNA reads TGCGCCAGCAGTTTAAACGGTAATGAGCAGTTCTTC.

This clonotype was picked up many times. The chain links TRBV5-1 to TRBJ2-7; TRBD2 is a possible D gene (5 bases). Germline CDR1 SGHRS, CDR2 YFSETQ. With 0 bases removed from V and 2 bases from J, the gap between germline ends came to 9 bases. The CDR3 runs to 14 residues. The CDR3: CASSLEEGTYEQYF. CDR3 nucleotide sequence: TGCGCCAGCAGCTTGGAAGAGGGAACCTACGAGCAGTACTTC. Combining the CDR3 with reference TRBV5-1 and TRBJ2-7 gives the whole variable domain KAGVTQTPRYLIKTRGQQVTLSCSPISGHRSVSWYQQTPGQGLQFLFEYFSETQRNKGNFPGRFSGRQFSNSRSEMNVSTLELGDSALYLCASSLEEGTYEQYFGPGTRLTVT.

This clonotype was counted a few times. A much larger clone is a single base away; this may be a read error. J is TRBJ1-5 and V is TRBV28; TRBD1 matches at 7 bases. Trimming removed 6 bases from V and 6 bases from J; junction bases left unmatched: 11. The CDR3 totals 15 residues. The germline gives CDR1 MDHEN, CDR2 SYDVKM. The CDR3 loop reads CASSRTETGIQPQHF. The DNA of the CDR3 is TGTGCCAGCAGCCGTACCGAGACAGGGATTCAGCCCCAGCATTTT.

This clonotype occurred many times. The chain links TRBV3-1 to TRBJ2-5, with 10 bases fitting TRBD1. Losses at the gene ends were 0 bases for V and 7 bases for J; bases not matched to a gene: 11. This CDR3 is 17 amino acids long. The V gene's germline CDR1 is LGHDT and CDR2 YNNKEL (reference sequence). The CDR3 loop reads CASSQDGGTGALGTQYF. CDR3 DNA sequence: TGTGCCAGCAGCCAAGATGGTGGGACAGGGGCGTTAGGGACCCAGTACTTC.

For this clonotype: The junction does not match germline at one end; this may be a read error. The J gene is TRBJ1-5, the V gene TRBV18; no reliable D call. Germline CDR1 and CDR2: KGHSH and LQKENI. CDR3 size: 13 residues. The CDR3 region has the DNA TGTGCCAGCTCCCCTGGTCTGGATCAGTCCCAGCATTTT. It codes for CASSPGLDQSQHF.

In this sample, this clonotype turned up many times. This chain connects TRBV5-5 to TRBJ2-1; 9 bases are shared with TRBD1. The CDR3 is 16 amino acids. From germline, CDR1 is SGHKS and CDR2 YYEKEE (reference sequence). Trimming took 3 bases from V and 2 from J; bases not matched to a gene: 6. In DNA, the CDR3 is TGTGCCAGCAGCTCTTCCGGGACAGGGACCTACAATGAGCAGTTCTTC. Translated: CASSSSGTGTYNEQFF.

In its sample, this clonotype was seen many times. This rearrangement joins TRBV3-1 to TRBJ2-6; D may be TRBD1 (5 bases). Trimming removed 3 bases at V and 0 bases at J, with 9 bases between. CDR3 length equals 16 residues. Germline-derived CDR1 and CDR2 are LGHDT and YNNKEL (reference sequence). In nucleotides, the CDR3 is TGTGCCAGCAGCCACGGACACTTCTCTGGGGCCAACGTCCTGACTTTC. Amino acid sequence: CASSHGHFSGANVLTF.

Note on this clonotype: A read error is possible here, since a much larger clone lies one base away. The chain is built from TRBV14 and TRBJ1-1; no clear D. The germline gives CDR1 SGHDN, CDR2 FVKESK. The CDR3 runs 14 residues. The CDR3 is CASSLNLRTVPALF. The CDR3 nucleotides are TGTGCCAGCAGCCTAAACCTTAGGACCGTACCAGCTCTCTTT.

This clonotype was found many times. The chain joins TRBV5-4 to TRBJ2-2; D remains ambiguous. Germline values: CDR1 SGHNT, CDR2 YYREEE (reference sequence). V lost 1 base and J lost 5, with 9 bases in between. The CDR3 contains 14 residues. The CDR3 DNA follows: TGTGCCAGCAGCTTGCGACTCTCAACCGGGGAGCTGTTTTTT. Translating it yields CASSLRLSTGELFF.

This clonotype was recorded at least ten times. The V gene is TRBV3-1, the J gene TRBJ1-2; D not certain. Trimming left V 3 bases short and J 8 bases short, with 19 bases between. Germline CDR1 and CDR2: LGHDT and YNNKEL (reference sequence). This CDR3 contains 15 residues. The CDR3 DNA reads TGTGCCAGCAGCCATAGAGTCCAGCAACGGCGGGGCTACACCTTC. Protein: CASSHRVQQRRGYTF.

A word on this clonotype: Only one base separates this from a far larger clonotype, so it likely reflects a read error. The CDR3 reads CASSLLQGYNEQFF. The CDR3, as DNA: TGTGCCAGCAGTCTCCTTCAGGGATACAATGAGCAGTTCTTC. This chain links TRBV6-2 or TRBV6-3 with TRBJ2-1, with a possible D match to TRBD1 (5 bases). CDR3 length: 14 residues. Germline CDR1 reads MNHEY; CDR2 reads SVGEGT. Trimming took off 5 bases at V and 4 bases at J, with 12 bases between the two ends.

Many counts were recorded for this clonotype. The genes are TRBV6-2 or TRBV6-3 and TRBJ2-2; D remains unclear. Trimming removed 7 bases at V and 2 bases at J, with 11 bases between. CDR3 length: 14 amino acids. Germline V gene lookup returns CDR1 MNHEY and CDR2 SVGEGT. The CDR3 is CASKGSPNTGELFF. In DNA, the CDR3 is TGTGCCAGCAAGGGTAGCCCTAACACCGGGGAGCTGTTTTTT.

This clonotype was seen at least ten times. The chain employs TRBV6-2 or TRBV6-3 and TRBJ1-1; a weak D match, TRBD1 (5 bases). Trimming shortened V by 7 bases and J by 2 bases, and 17 bases separated the two germline ends. This CDR3 is built from 15 residues. Germline V gene sequence: CDR1 MNHEY, CDR2 SVGEGT. CDR3 nucleotide sequence: TGTGCCAGCACCGAGACCGGGACGGCTAACACTGAAGCTTTCTTT. Translating gives CASTETGTANTEAFF.

At least ten counts were recorded for this clonotype. The chain couples TRBV4-1 to TRBJ2-4; 9 positions agree with TRBD1. Trimming cost V 1 base and J 15 bases; bases outside gene matches: 10. CDR1 and CDR2 from the germline V gene are MGHRA and YSYEKL. There are 14 residues in the CDR3. This chain's CDR3 is CASSQAYRGPPPYF. The CDR3 bases are TGCGCCAGCAGCCAAGCGTACAGGGGGCCCCCGCCGTACTTC.

This clonotype was counted many times. The V call is TRBV27, the J call TRBJ1-2; D gene unclear. This CDR3 is 14 amino acids long. Germline V gene lookup returns CDR1 MNHEY and CDR2 SMNVEV (reference sequence). Trimming removed 7 bases from V and 4 bases from J, with 16 bases in between. The CDR3 nucleotides are TGTGCCAGCAAGTCCGGGAAATCAGGCTATGGCTACACCTTC. Translating it yields CASKSGKSGYGYTF.

Ten or more counts support this clonotype. The chain combines TRBV6-2 or TRBV6-3 with TRBJ2-3, with 8 nucleotides matching TRBD2. The CDR3 sequence is 15 residues long. Germline V lookup: CDR1 MNHEY, CDR2 SVGEGT. Unmatched junction bases numbered 9, after V lost 7 bases and J lost 3 bases. CDR3 nucleotides: TGTGCCAGCAAATCCGGGAGGGCCTCGACAGATACGCAGTATTTT. Translating gives CASKSGRASTDTQYF.